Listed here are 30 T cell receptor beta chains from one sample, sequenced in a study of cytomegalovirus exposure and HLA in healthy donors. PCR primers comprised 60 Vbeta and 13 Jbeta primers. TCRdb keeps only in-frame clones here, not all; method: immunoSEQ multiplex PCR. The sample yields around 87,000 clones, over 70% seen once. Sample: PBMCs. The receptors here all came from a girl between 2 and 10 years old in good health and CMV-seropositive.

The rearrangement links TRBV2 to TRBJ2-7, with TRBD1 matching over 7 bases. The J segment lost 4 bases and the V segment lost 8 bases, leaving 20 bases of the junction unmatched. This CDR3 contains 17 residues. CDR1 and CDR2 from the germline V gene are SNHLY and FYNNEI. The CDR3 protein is CASGGGSVDREIYEQYF. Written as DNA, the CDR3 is TGTGCCAGCGGTGGGGGCTCAGTAGACAGGGAAATATACGAGCAGTACTTC. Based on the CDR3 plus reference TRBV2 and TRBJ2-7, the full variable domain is EPEVTQTPSHQVTQMGQEVILRCVPISNHLYFYWYRQILGQKVEFLVSFYNNEISEKSEIFDDQFSVERPDGSNFTLKIRSTKLEDSAMYFCASGGGSVDREIYEQYFGPGTRLTVT.

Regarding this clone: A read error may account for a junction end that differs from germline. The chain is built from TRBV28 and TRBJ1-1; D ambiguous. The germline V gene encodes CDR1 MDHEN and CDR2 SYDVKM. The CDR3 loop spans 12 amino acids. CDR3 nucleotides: TGTGCCAGCAGATTATGGAGAGATGAAGCTTTCTTT. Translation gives CASRLWRDEAFF.

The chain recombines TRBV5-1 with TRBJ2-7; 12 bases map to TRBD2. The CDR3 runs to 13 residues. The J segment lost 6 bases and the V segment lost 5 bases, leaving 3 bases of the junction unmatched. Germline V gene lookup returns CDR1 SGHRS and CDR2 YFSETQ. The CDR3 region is CASRTSGRTEQYF. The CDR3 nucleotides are TGCGCCAGCAGGACTAGCGGGAGAACCGAGCAGTACTTC.

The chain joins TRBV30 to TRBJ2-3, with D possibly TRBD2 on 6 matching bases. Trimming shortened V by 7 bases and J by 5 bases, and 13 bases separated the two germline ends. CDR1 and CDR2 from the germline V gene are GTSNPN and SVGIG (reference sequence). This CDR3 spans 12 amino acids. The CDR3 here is CASNMGGDTQYF. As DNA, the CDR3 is TGTGCCTCGAACATGGGGGGAGATACGCAGTATTTT.

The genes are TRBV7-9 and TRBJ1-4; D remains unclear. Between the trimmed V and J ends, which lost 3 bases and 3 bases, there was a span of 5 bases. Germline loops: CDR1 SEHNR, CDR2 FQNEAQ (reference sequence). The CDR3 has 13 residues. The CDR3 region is CASSFPPNEKLFF. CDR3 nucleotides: TGTGCCAGCAGCTTCCCTCCTAATGAAAAACTGTTTTTT.

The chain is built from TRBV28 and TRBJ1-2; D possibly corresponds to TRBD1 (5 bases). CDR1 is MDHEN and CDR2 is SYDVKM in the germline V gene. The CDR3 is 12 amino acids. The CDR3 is CARSRASYGYTF. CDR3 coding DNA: TGTGCTAGGTCCAGGGCCTCCTATGGCTACACCTTC.

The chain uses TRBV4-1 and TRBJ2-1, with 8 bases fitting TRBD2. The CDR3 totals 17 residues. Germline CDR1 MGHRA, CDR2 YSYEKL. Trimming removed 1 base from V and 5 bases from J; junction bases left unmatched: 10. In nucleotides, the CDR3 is TGCGCCAGCAGCCAAGTAGAGCGGGAGCAGGTCGACAATGAGCAGTTCTTC. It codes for CASSQVEREQVDNEQFF.

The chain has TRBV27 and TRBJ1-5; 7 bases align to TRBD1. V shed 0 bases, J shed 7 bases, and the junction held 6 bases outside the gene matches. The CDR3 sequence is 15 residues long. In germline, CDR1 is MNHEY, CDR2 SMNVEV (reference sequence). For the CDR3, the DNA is TGTGCCAGCAGTTTATCACTACCGGACAGGCAGCCCCAGCATTTT. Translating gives CASSLSLPDRQPQHF.

CDR3 amino acids: CASSRLADSYEQYF. CDR3 in DNA: TGTGCCAGCAGTCGGCTAGCCGACTCCTACGAGCAGTACTTC. The rearrangement uses TRBV11-1 and TRBJ2-7, with D possibly TRBD2 on 5 matching bases. The CDR3 extends over 14 amino acids. Germline CDR1 SGHAT, CDR2 FQDESV (reference sequence). Between the trimmed V and J ends, which lost 6 bases and 0 bases, there was a span of 12 bases.

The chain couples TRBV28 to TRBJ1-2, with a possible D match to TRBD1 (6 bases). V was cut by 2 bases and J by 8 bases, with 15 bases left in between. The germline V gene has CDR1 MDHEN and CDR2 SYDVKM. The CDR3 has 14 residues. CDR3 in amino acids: CASSLPGVIWGYTF. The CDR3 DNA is TGTGCCAGCAGTTTACCAGGGGTGATCTGGGGCTACACCTTC.

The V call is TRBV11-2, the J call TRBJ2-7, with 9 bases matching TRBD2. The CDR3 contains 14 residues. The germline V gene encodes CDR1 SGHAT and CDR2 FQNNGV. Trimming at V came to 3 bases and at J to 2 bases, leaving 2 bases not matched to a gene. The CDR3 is CASSFPSGAYEQYF. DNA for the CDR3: TGTGCCAGCAGCTTTCCTAGCGGGGCCTACGAGCAGTACTTC.

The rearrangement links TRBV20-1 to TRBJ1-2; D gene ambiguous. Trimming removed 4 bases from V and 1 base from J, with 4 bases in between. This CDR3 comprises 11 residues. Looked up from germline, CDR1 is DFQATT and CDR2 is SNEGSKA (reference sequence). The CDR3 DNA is TGCAGTGCTATACTTAACTATGGCTACACCTTC. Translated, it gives CSAILNYGYTF.

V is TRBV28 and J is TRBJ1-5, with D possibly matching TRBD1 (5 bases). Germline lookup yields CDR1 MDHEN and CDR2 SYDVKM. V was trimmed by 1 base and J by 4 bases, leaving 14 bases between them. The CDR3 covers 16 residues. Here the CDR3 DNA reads TGTGCCAGCAGTTTATTCGCAGGGATAGGGAATCAGCCCCAGCATTTT. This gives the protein CASSLFAGIGNQPQHF.

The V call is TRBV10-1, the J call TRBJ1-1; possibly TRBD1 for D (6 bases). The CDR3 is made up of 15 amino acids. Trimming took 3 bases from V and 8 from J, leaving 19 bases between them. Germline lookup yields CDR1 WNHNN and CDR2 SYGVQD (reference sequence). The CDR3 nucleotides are TGCGCCAGCAGTGAAAAGGGTCTCAGGACAGAAGAAGCTTTCTTT. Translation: CASSEKGLRTEEAFF.

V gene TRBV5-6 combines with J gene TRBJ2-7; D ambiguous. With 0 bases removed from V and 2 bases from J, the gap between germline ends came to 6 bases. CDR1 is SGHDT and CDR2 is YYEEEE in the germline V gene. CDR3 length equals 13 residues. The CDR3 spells CASSLVLTYEQYF. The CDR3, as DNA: TGTGCCAGCAGCTTGGTCCTAACCTACGAGCAGTACTTC.

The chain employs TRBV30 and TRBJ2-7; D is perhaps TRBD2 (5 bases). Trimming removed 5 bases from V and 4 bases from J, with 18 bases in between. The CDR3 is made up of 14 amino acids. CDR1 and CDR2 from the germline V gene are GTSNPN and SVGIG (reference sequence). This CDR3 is CAWVPGISDYEQYF. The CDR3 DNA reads TGTGCCTGGGTTCCGGGGATTTCGGATTACGAGCAGTACTTC.

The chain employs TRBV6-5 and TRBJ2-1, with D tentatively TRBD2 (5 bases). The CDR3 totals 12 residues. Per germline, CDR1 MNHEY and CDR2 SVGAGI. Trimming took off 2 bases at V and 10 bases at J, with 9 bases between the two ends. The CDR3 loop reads CASSYPTGEQFF. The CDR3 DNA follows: TGTGCCAGCAGTTACCCGACGGGGGAGCAGTTCTTC.

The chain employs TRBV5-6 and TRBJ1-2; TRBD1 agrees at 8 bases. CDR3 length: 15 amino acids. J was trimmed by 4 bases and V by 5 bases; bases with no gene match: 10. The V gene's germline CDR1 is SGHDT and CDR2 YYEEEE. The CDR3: CASRDRDRLGYGYTF. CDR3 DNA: TGTGCCAGCAGGGACCGGGACAGGTTGGGCTATGGCTACACCTTC. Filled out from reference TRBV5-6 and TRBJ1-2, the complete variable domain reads DAGVTQSPTHLIKTRGQQVTLRCSPKSGHDTVSWYQQALGQGPQFIFQYYEEEERQRGNFPDRFSGHQFPNYSSELNVNALLLGDSALYLCASRDRDRLGYGYTFGSGTRLTVV.

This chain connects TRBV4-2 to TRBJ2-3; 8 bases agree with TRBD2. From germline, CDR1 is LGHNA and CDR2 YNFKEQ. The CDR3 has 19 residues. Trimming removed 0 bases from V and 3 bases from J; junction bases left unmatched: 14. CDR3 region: CASSQESSGSFSRTDTQYF. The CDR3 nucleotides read TGTGCCAGCAGCCAAGAGTCGAGCGGGAGTTTCAGCCGTACAGATACGCAGTATTTT.

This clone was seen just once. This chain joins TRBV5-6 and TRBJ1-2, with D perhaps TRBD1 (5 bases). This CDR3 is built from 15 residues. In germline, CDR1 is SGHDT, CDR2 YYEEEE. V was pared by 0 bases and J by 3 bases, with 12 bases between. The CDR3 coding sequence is TGTGCCAGCAGCTTGGGGGAACAGGTTTACTATGGCTACACCTTC. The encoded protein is CASSLGEQVYYGYTF.

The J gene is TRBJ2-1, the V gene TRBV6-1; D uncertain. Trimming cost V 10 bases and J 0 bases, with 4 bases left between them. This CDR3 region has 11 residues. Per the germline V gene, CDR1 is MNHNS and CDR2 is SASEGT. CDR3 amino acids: CATISYNEQFF. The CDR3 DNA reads TGTGCCACAATCTCCTACAATGAGCAGTTCTTC.

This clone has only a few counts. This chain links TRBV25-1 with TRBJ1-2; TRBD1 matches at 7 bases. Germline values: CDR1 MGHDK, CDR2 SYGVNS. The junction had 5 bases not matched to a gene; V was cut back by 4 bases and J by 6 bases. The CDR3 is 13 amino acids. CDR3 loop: CASSGGTVNGYTF. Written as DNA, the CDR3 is TGTGCCAGCAGTGGGGGGACAGTAAATGGCTACACCTTC.

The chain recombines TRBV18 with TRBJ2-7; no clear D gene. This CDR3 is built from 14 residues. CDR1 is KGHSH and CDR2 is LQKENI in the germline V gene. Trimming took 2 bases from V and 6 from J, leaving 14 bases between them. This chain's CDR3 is CASSPERSDGEQYF. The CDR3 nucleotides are TGTGCCAGCTCACCAGAACGGAGTGACGGCGAGCAGTACTTC.

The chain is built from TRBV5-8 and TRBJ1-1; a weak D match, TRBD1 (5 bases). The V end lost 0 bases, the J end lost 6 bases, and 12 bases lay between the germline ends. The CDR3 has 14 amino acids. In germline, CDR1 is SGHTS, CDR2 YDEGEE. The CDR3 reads CASSLDGGVAEAFF. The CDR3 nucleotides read TGTGCCAGCAGCTTGGACGGGGGGGTCGCTGAAGCTTTCTTT.

CDR3 sequence (DNA): TGTGCCAGCAGTTACATTAGGGCCAGGCGGGATTTAGCTTTCTTT. It specifies CASSYIRARRDLAFF. The chain combines TRBV6-6 with TRBJ1-1, with D unclear. Trimming pared 2 bases from V and 10 bases from J, leaving 20 bases between. Germline lookup yields CDR1 MNHNY and CDR2 SVGAGI (reference sequence). This CDR3 spans 15 amino acids.

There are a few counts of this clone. The CDR3 here is CASSLDSDILPQHF. The CDR3 DNA follows: TGTGCCAGCAGCTTAGATAGTGACATACTGCCCCAGCATTTT. The chain uses TRBV7-2 and TRBJ1-5; D is ambiguous. Trimming cost V 1 base and J 9 bases, with 13 bases left between them. This CDR3 has 14 amino acids. Germline V lookup: CDR1 SGHTA, CDR2 FQGNSA.

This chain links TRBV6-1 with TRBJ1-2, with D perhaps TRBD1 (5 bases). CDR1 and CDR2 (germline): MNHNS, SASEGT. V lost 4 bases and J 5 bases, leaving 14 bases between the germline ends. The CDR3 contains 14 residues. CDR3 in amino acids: CASSGGGVMYGYTF. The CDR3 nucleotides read TGTGCCAGCAGTGGAGGAGGGGTCATGTATGGCTACACCTTC.

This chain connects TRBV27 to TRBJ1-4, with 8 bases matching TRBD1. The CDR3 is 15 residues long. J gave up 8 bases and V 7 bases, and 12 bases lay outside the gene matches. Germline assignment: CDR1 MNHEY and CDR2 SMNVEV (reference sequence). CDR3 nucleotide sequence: TGTGCCAGCACCGCTTTGGACAGGGTAGAGGAAAAACTGTTTTTT. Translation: CASTALDRVEEKLFF.

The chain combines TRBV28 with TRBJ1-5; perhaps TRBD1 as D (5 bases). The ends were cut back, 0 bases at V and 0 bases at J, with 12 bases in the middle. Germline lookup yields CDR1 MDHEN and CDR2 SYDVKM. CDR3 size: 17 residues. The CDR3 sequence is CASSLWNSGNSNQPQHF. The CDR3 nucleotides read TGTGCCAGCAGTTTATGGAACTCAGGGAATAGCAATCAGCCCCAGCATTTT.

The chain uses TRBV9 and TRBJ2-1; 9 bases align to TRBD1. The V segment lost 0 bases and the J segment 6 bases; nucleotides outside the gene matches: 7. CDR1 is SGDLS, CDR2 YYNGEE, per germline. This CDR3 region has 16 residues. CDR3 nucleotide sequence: TGTGCCAGCAGCGTAGTGGGACAGGGACAGCCCAATGAGCAGTTCTTC. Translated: CASSVVGQGQPNEQFF.